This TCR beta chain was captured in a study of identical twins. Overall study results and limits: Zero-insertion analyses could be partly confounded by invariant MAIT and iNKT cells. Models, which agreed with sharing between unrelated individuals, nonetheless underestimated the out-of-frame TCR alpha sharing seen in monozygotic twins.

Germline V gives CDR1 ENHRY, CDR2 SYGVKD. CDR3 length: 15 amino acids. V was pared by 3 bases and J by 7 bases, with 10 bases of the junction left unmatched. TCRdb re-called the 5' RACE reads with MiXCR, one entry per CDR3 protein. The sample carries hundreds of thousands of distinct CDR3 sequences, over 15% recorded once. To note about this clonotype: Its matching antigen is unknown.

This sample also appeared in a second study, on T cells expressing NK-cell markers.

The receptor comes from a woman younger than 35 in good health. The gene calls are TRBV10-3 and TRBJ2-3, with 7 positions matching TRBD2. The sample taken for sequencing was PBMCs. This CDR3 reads CAISESGGRLNTQYF. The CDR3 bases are TGTGCCATCAGTGAATCGGGAGGTCGTCTTAATACGCAGTATTTT.